A selection of T cell receptor beta chains follows, all from one sample in a study of cytotoxic CD8 clonotypes in ibrutinib-treated CLL. Sequenced by immunoSEQ multiplex PCR; TCRdb stores in-frame clones only, minus some. The sample has approximately 330,000 clones; roughly 80% are singletons. The source material was PBMCs, sampled before ibrutinib treatment. The receptors were gathered from a human donor with chronic lymphocytic leukemia. Both conserved end residues are part of each CDR3. A D gene is named only where the DNA matches it firmly. Clone size is not always given. Where it is, it says once, few, many or a class for expanded clones.

D gene: TRBD1
J gene: TRBJ1-2
clone size: .
V gene: TRBV18
CDR3 protein: CASSPQGTGSRYTF
CDR3 DNA: TGTGCCAGCTCACCCCAAGGGACAGGGTCCCGCTACACCTTC

D gene: TRBD2
J gene: TRBJ2-2
clone size: .
V gene: TRBV5-1
CDR3 protein: CASSPYLASGPTGELFF
CDR3 DNA: TGCGCCAGCAGCCCCTATTTGGCTAGCGGGCCCACCGGGGAGCTGTTTTTT

D gene: TRBD2
J gene: TRBJ2-5
clone size: .
V gene: TRBV9
CDR3 protein: CASSATMRGEETQYF
CDR3 DNA: TGTGCCAGCAGCGCAACGATGCGGGGGGAGGAGACCCAGTACTTC

D gene: .
J gene: TRBJ2-1
clone size: .
V gene: TRBV19
CDR3 protein: CASSISPPGSEQFF
CDR3 DNA: TGTGCCAGTAGTATCAGCCCACCTGGAAGTGAGCAGTTCTTC

D gene: TRBD1
J gene: TRBJ2-7
clone size: .
V gene: TRBV7-8
CDR3 protein: CASSLGGTGSYEQYF
CDR3 DNA: TGTGCCAGCAGCTTAGGGGGGACAGGGTCCTACGAGCAGTACTTC

D gene: .
J gene: TRBJ2-1
clone size: .
V gene: TRBV4-3
CDR3 protein: CASSPGPYNEQFF
CDR3 DNA: TGCGCCAGCAGCCCCGGCCCCTACAATGAGCAGTTCTTC

D gene: .
J gene: TRBJ1-2
clone size: .
V gene: TRBV7-3
CDR3 protein: CASSLGVTSYGYTF
CDR3 DNA: TGTGCCAGCAGCTTAGGGGTGACATCCTATGGCTACACCTTC

D gene: .
J gene: TRBJ2-7
clone size: .
V gene: TRBV4-3
CDR3 protein: CASSQYVTAWGYEQYF
CDR3 DNA: TGCGCCAGCAGCCAATATGTAACAGCCTGGGGCTACGAGCAGTACTTC

D gene: .
J gene: TRBJ2-3
clone size: .
V gene: TRBV7-8
CDR3 protein: CASSSPGADTQYF
CDR3 DNA: TGTGCCAGCAGCTCCCCAGGGGCAGATACGCAGTATTTT

D gene: .
J gene: TRBJ1-1
clone size: .
V gene: TRBV5-1
CDR3 protein: CASSLTSGNTEAFF
CDR3 DNA: TGCGCCAGCAGCTTGACGTCCGGGAACACTGAAGCTTTCTTT

D gene: .
J gene: TRBJ2-1
clone size: .
V gene: TRBV6-1
CDR3 protein: CASNQYSNEQFF
CDR3 DNA: TGTGCCAGCAACCAGTACAGCAATGAGCAGTTCTTC

D gene: .
J gene: TRBJ2-3
clone size: few
V gene: TRBV7-6
CDR3 protein: CASSLRDSTDTQYF
CDR3 DNA: TGTGCCAGCAGCTTGCGGGACAGTACAGATACGCAGTATTTT

D gene: TRBD1
J gene: TRBJ2-5
clone size: .
V gene: TRBV18
CDR3 protein: CASSHNRDRAQETQYF
CDR3 DNA: TGTGCCAGCTCCCACAACCGGGACAGGGCCCAAGAGACCCAGTACTTC

D gene: .
J gene: TRBJ2-3
clone size: .
V gene: TRBV13
CDR3 protein: CASSLGGGGTDTQYF
CDR3 DNA: TGTGCCAGCAGCTTAGGTGGGGGCGGCACAGATACGCAGTATTTT

D gene: TRBD2
J gene: TRBJ2-3
clone size: .
V gene: TRBV19
CDR3 protein: CASSTGTSGHTDTQYF
CDR3 DNA: TGTGCCAGTAGTACAGGGACTAGCGGGCACACAGATACGCAGTATTTT

D gene: .
J gene: TRBJ1-5
clone size: few
V gene: TRBV5-1
CDR3 protein: CASSFQSGDQPQHF
CDR3 DNA: TGCGCCAGCAGCTTCCAAAGCGGTGATCAGCCCCAGCATTTT

D gene: .
J gene: TRBJ2-1
clone size: .
V gene: TRBV2
CDR3 protein: CASSQLEVEQFF
CDR3 DNA: TGTGCCAGCAGCCAACTAGAAGTTGAGCAGTTCTTC

D gene: .
J gene: TRBJ1-5
clone size: few
V gene: TRBV30
CDR3 protein: CAWSVDRNQPQHF
CDR3 DNA: TGTGCCTGGAGTGTCGACAGGAATCAGCCCCAGCATTTT

D gene: TRBD2
J gene: TRBJ2-1
clone size: .
V gene: TRBV13
CDR3 protein: CASSLDSAGGLYNEQFF
CDR3 DNA: TGTGCCAGCAGCTTAGATTCGGCGGGAGGCCTCTACAATGAGCAGTTCTTC

D gene: .
J gene: TRBJ2-2
clone size: .
V gene: TRBV7-7
CDR3 protein: CASRSTETANTGELFF
CDR3 DNA: TGTGCTAGCAGAAGCACCGAGACGGCCAACACCGGGGAGCTGTTTTTT

D gene: .
J gene: TRBJ2-6
clone size: once
V gene: TRBV7-8
CDR3 protein: CASSWEVGAGANVLTF
CDR3 DNA: TGTGCCAGCAGCTGGGAGGTTGGCGCTGGGGCCAACGTCCTGACTTTC

D gene: .
J gene: TRBJ2-1
clone size: .
V gene: TRBV29-1
CDR3 protein: CSVRGYSYNEQFF
CDR3 DNA: TGCAGCGTACGGGGCTACTCCTACAATGAGCAGTTCTTC

D gene: .
J gene: TRBJ2-4
clone size: few
V gene: TRBV7-2
CDR3 protein: CASSLATKNIQYF
CDR3 DNA: TGTGCCAGCAGCTTGGCCACGAAAAACATTCAGTACTTC

D gene: TRBD2
J gene: TRBJ2-7
clone size: .
V gene: TRBV7-6
CDR3 protein: CASSFRGSGLTYEQYF
CDR3 DNA: TGTGCCAGCAGCTTCCGAGGTAGCGGGCTGACCTACGAGCAGTACTTC

D gene: TRBD1
J gene: TRBJ1-2
clone size: .
V gene: TRBV29-1
CDR3 protein: CSLRPGQQEGYGYTF
CDR3 DNA: TGCAGCCTTCGCCCGGGACAGCAAGAGGGTTATGGCTACACCTTC

D gene: .
J gene: TRBJ1-2
clone size: .
V gene: TRBV27
CDR3 protein: CASRSISANYGYTF
CDR3 DNA: TGTGCCAGCAGGTCCATATCGGCTAACTATGGCTACACCTTC

D gene: .
J gene: TRBJ1-4
clone size: .
V gene: TRBV4-3
CDR3 protein: CASSQELSTATNEKLFF
CDR3 DNA: TGCGCCAGCAGCCAAGAATTATCGACAGCAACTAATGAAAAACTGTTTTTT

D gene: .
J gene: TRBJ1-5
clone size: few
V gene: TRBV6-5
CDR3 protein: CASSYGGSTQPQHF
CDR3 DNA: TGTGCCAGCAGTTACGGAGGGTCCACTCAGCCCCAGCATTTT

D gene: TRBD1
J gene: TRBJ2-1
clone size: few
V gene: TRBV2
CDR3 protein: CASRRTGGLDEQFF
CDR3 DNA: TGTGCCAGCAGGCGGACAGGGGGCTTGGATGAGCAGTTCTTC

D gene: .
J gene: TRBJ2-3
clone size: .
V gene: TRBV25-1
CDR3 protein: CASSEPTGMGTDTQYF
CDR3 DNA: TGTGCCAGCAGTGAACCTACAGGGATGGGGACAGATACGCAGTATTTT

D gene: TRBD2
J gene: TRBJ2-7
clone size: .
V gene: TRBV29-1
CDR3 protein: CSVTSGRAFEQYF
CDR3 DNA: TGCAGCGTCACTAGCGGGAGGGCCTTCGAGCAGTACTTC

D gene: .
J gene: TRBJ2-7
clone size: once
V gene: TRBV9
CDR3 protein: CASSADYDNDEQYF
CDR3 DNA: TGTGCCAGCAGCGCGGACTACGATAATGACGAGCAGTACTTC

D gene: .
J gene: TRBJ2-5
clone size: .
V gene: TRBV2
CDR3 protein: CASSESLGPQYF
CDR3 DNA: TGTGCCAGCAGTGAATCCCTAGGGCCCCAGTACTTC

D gene: .
J gene: TRBJ2-5
clone size: .
V gene: TRBV20-1
CDR3 protein: CSARPQETQYF
CDR3 DNA: TGCAGTGCAAGACCTCAAGAGACCCAGTACTTC

D gene: .
J gene: TRBJ2-3
clone size: .
V gene: TRBV5-4
CDR3 protein: CASRVGTQSSTDTQYF
CDR3 DNA: TGTGCCAGCAGGGTGGGGACACAGTCTAGCACAGATACGCAGTATTTT

D gene: .
J gene: TRBJ2-3
clone size: .
V gene: TRBV30
CDR3 protein: CAWSVRRTSASTDTQYF
CDR3 DNA: TGTGCCTGGAGTGTAAGGCGGACCAGCGCCAGCACAGATACGCAGTATTTT

D gene: TRBD2
J gene: TRBJ2-1
clone size: .
V gene: TRBV4-3
CDR3 protein: CASSLGLAAIYNEQFF
CDR3 DNA: TGCGCCAGCAGCCTTGGACTAGCGGCGATATACAATGAGCAGTTCTTC

D gene: .
J gene: TRBJ1-2
clone size: .
V gene: TRBV7-2
CDR3 protein: CASSAQGNYGYTF
CDR3 DNA: TGTGCCAGCAGCGCACAGGGAAACTATGGCTACACCTTC

D gene: .
J gene: TRBJ1-4
clone size: .
V gene: TRBV2
CDR3 protein: CASFPQGNEKLFF
CDR3 DNA: TGTGCCAGCTTCCCACAGGGAAATGAAAAACTGTTTTTT

D gene: .
J gene: TRBJ2-2
clone size: .
V gene: TRBV7-4
CDR3 protein: CASPLDHQTAPNTGELFF
CDR3 DNA: TGTGCCAGCCCCCTGGACCACCAGACAGCACCGAACACCGGGGAGCTGTTTTTT

D gene: TRBD1
J gene: TRBJ1-4
clone size: .
V gene: TRBV9
CDR3 protein: CASSGRGQSYEKLFF
CDR3 DNA: TGTGCCAGCAGCGGGCGGGGACAGAGTTATGAAAAACTGTTTTTT

D gene: TRBD2
J gene: TRBJ2-1
clone size: .
V gene: TRBV27
CDR3 protein: CASSFGGGAYNEQFF
CDR3 DNA: TGTGCCAGCAGCTTCGGTGGGGGGGCCTACAATGAGCAGTTCTTC

D gene: .
J gene: TRBJ2-7
clone size: once
V gene: TRBV7-9
CDR3 protein: CASSLIRDDEQYF
CDR3 DNA: TGTGCCAGCAGCTTAATTAGAGACGACGAGCAGTACTTC

D gene: TRBD1
J gene: TRBJ2-2
clone size: .
V gene: TRBV6-5
CDR3 protein: CASSYSQGAGELFF
CDR3 DNA: TGTGCCAGCAGTTACTCACAGGGGGCCGGGGAGCTGTTTTTT

D gene: .
J gene: TRBJ1-1
clone size: .
V gene: TRBV5-1
CDR3 protein: CASSPRGTEAFF
CDR3 DNA: TGCGCCAGCAGCCCTCGAGGAACTGAAGCTTTCTTT

D gene: TRBD1
J gene: TRBJ2-2
clone size: .
V gene: TRBV5-4
CDR3 protein: CASSPLGTGGGTGELFF
CDR3 DNA: TGTGCCAGCAGCCCTTTAGGTACAGGGGGCGGCACCGGGGAGCTGTTTTTT

D gene: TRBD2
J gene: TRBJ2-1
clone size: .
V gene: TRBV27
CDR3 protein: CASSSLSGRLNNEQFF
CDR3 DNA: TGTGCCAGCAGTTCATTAAGCGGGAGGTTAAACAATGAGCAGTTCTTC

D gene: .
J gene: TRBJ2-1
clone size: .
V gene: TRBV28
CDR3 protein: CASDSVYNEQFF
CDR3 DNA: TGTGCCAGCGACTCAGTGTACAATGAGCAGTTCTTC

D gene: .
J gene: TRBJ1-2
clone size: .
V gene: TRBV11-2
CDR3 protein: CASSYSEGAHYGYTF
CDR3 DNA: TGTGCCAGCAGCTACTCCGAAGGGGCCCACTATGGCTACACCTTC

D gene: .
J gene: TRBJ2-5
clone size: .
V gene: TRBV4-3
CDR3 protein: CASSTRGPAREETQYF
CDR3 DNA: TGCGCCAGCAGCACCAGGGGACCGGCGAGGGAGGAGACCCAGTACTTC

D gene: .
J gene: TRBJ2-1
clone size: .
V gene: TRBV7-8
CDR3 protein: CASSPGPTSYNEQFF
CDR3 DNA: TGTGCCAGCAGCCCCGGTCCAACTTCCTACAATGAGCAGTTCTTC

D gene: TRBD1
J gene: TRBJ2-1
clone size: .
V gene: TRBV7-9
CDR3 protein: CASSPKEWDRVPYNEQFF
CDR3 DNA: TGTGCCAGCAGCCCAAAGGAGTGGGACAGGGTACCGTACAATGAGCAGTTCTTC

D gene: .
J gene: TRBJ2-1
clone size: .
V gene: TRBV5-1
CDR3 protein: CASSLAFGLGTYNEQFF
CDR3 DNA: TGCGCCAGCAGCTTGGCATTTGGGTTGGGGACCTACAATGAGCAGTTCTTC

D gene: TRBD2
J gene: TRBJ2-3
clone size: .
V gene: TRBV11-3
CDR3 protein: CASSEGLAASTDTQYF
CDR3 DNA: TGTGCCAGCAGCGAGGGACTAGCGGCTAGCACAGATACGCAGTATTTT